There are a few counts of the clone carrying this T cell receptor (beta chain). The data were obtained in a study of blood T cell repertoires in COVID-19. Original processing notes: By means of reference gene primer amplification, nucleated cell counts were estimated. The protocol was immunoSEQ multiplex PCR, while the TCRdb copy is restricted to in-frame clones and leaves out a portion. D and trimming come from the DNA, and the V and J calls and clone size come from that table. This sample has 100,000 to 120,000 clones, with nearly 80% found just once. Material for sequencing was peripheral blood. The source is a woman older than 75 with active or convalescent COVID-19.

For the CDR3, the DNA is TGTGCCAGCAGCTTAGCACAGGGAACTGAAGCTTTCTTT. Its translation is CASSLAQGTEAFF. V and J are TRBV7-8 and TRBJ1-1; D might be TRBD1 (6 bases). The CDR3 has 13 amino acids. Germline lookup yields CDR1 SGHVS and CDR2 FQNEAQ. V was shortened by 0 bases and J by 5 bases, with 7 bases between the two germline ends.